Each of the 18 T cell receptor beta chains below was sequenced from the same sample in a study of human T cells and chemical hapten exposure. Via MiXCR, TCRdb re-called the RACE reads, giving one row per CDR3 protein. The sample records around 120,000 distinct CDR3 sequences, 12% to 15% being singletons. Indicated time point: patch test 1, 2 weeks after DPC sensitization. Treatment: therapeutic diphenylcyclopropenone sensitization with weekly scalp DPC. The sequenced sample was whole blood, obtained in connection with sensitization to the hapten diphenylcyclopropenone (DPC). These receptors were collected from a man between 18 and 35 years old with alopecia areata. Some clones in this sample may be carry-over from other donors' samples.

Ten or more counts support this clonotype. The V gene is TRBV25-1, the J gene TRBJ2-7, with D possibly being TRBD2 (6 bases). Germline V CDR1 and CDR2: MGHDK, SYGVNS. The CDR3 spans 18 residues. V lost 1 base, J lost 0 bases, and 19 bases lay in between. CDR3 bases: TGTGCCAGCAGTGAATCGTTTAGCGGACTGGTTCACTCCTACGAGCAGTACTTC. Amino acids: CASSESFSGLVHSYEQYF.

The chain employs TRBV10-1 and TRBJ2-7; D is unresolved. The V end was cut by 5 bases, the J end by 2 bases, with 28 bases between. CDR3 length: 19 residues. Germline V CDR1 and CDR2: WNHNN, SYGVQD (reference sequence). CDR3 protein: CASSKVGPPGRKVPYEQYF. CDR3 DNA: TGCGCCAGCAGTAAAGTTGGGCCGCCCGGACGGAAGGTGCCCTACGAGCAGTACTTC.

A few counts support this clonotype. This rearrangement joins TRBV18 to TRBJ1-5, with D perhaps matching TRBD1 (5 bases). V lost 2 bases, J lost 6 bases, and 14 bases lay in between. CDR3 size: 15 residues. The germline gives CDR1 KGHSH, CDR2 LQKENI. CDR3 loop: CASSPNWGVIQPQHF. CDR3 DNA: TGTGCCAGCTCACCAAACTGGGGGGTGATTCAGCCCCAGCATTTT.

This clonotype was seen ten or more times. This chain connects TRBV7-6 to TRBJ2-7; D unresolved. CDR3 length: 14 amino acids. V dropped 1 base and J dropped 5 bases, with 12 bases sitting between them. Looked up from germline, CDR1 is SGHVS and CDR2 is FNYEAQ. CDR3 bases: TGTGCCAGCAGCTTAGTCGTGGGTCCCCACGAGCAGTACTTC. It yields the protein CASSLVVGPHEQYF.

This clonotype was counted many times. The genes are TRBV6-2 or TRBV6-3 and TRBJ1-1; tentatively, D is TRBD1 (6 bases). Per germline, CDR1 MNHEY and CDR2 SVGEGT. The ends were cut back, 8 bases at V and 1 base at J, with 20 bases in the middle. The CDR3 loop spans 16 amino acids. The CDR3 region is CASFNGDRISNTEAFF. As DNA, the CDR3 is TGTGCCAGCTTCAATGGTGACAGGATATCGAACACTGAAGCTTTCTTT.

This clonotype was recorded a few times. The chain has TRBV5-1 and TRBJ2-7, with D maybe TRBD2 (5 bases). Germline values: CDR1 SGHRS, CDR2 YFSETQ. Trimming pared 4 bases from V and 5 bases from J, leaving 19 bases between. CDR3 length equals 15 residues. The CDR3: CASSEGTNRPHEQYF. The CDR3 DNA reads TGCGCCAGCAGCGAGGGTACAAATAGGCCGCACGAGCAGTACTTC.

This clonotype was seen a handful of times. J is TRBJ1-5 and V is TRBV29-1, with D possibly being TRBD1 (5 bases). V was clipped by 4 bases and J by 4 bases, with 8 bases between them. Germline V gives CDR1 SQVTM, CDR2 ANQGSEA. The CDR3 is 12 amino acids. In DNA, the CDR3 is TGCAGCGTTGTTCAGGGTAATCAGCCCCAGCATTTT. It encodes CSVVQGNQPQHF.

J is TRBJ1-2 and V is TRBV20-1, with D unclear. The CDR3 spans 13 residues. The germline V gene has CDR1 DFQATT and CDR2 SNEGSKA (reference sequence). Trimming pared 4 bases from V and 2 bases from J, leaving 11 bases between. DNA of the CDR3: TGCAGTGCTACCCCACAACCCAACTATGGCTACACCTTC. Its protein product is CSATPQPNYGYTF.

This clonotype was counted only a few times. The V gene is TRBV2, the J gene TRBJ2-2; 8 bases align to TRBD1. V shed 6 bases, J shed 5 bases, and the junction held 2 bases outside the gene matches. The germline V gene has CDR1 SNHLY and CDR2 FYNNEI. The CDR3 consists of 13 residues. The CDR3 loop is CASSRQGTGELFF. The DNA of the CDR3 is TGTGCCAGCAGCCGACAGGGGACCGGGGAGCTGTTTTTT.

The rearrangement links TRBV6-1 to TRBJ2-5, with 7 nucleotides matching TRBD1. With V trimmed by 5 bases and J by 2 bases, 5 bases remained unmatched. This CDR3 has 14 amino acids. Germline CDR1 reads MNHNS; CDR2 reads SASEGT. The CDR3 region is CASSHRDRQETQYF. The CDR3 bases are TGTGCCAGCAGTCACCGGGACAGACAAGAGACCCAGTACTTC.

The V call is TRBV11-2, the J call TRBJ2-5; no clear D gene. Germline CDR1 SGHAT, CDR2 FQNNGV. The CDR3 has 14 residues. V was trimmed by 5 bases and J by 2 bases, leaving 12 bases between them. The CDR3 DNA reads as TGTGCCAGCAGCCTCCGAGGAAGGCAAGAGACCCAGTACTTC. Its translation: CASSLRGRQETQYF.

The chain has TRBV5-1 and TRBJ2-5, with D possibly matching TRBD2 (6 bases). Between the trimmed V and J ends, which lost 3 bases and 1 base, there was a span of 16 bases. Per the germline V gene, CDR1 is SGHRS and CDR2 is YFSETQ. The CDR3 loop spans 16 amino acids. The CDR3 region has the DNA TGCGCCAGCAGCTCGGCAGGGACTTGCGTCCAAGAGACCCAGTACTTC. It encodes CASSSAGTCVQETQYF.

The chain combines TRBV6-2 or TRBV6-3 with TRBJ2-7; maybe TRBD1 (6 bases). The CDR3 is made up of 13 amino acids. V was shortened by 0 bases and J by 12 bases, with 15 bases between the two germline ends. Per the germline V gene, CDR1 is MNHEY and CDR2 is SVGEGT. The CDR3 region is CASSYSGLETGYF. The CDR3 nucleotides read TGTGCCAGCAGTTACTCGGGGCTGGAGACAGGGTACTTC.

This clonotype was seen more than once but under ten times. CDR3 loop: CASSLSQVGNNEQFF. CDR3 DNA sequence: TGTGCCAGCAGTTTAAGCCAGGTGGGGAACAATGAGCAGTTCTTC. The chain combines TRBV27 with TRBJ2-1; D is unclear. CDR3 length equals 15 residues. V was shortened by 2 bases and J by 5 bases, with 13 bases between the two germline ends. The germline V gene has CDR1 MNHEY and CDR2 SMNVEV (reference sequence).

CDR3 sequence (DNA): TGCAGTGCTGTCCGGGACAGGGGGGGTCAGCCCCAGCATTTT. This sequence encodes CSAVRDRGGQPQHF. The J gene is TRBJ1-5, the V gene TRBV20-1; 11 bases agree with TRBD1. The J segment lost 6 bases and the V segment lost 5 bases, leaving 6 bases of the junction unmatched. CDR1 DFQATT and CDR2 SNEGSKA come from the germline V gene (reference sequence). The CDR3 totals 14 residues.

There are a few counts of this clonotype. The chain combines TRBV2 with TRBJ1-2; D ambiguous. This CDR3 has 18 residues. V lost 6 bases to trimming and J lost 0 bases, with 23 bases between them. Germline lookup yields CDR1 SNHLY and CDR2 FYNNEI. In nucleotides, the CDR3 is TGTGCCAGCAGGGTCACTATAGGAGGACCTCCCTCTAACTATGGCTACACCTTC. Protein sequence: CASRVTIGGPPSNYGYTF.

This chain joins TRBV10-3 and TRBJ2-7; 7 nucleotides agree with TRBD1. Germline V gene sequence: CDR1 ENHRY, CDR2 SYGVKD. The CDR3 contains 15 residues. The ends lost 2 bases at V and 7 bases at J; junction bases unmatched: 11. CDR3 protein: CAISEEDRRTGEQYV. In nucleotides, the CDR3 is TGTGCCATCAGTGAGGAGGACAGGAGAACGGGGGAGCAGTACGTC.

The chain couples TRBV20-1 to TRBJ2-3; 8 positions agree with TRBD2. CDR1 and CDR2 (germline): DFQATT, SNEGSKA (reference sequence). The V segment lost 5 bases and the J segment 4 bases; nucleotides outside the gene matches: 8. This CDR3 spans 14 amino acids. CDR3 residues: CSAPPGGWADTQYF. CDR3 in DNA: TGCAGTGCTCCTCCGGGGGGGTGGGCAGATACGCAGTATTTT.